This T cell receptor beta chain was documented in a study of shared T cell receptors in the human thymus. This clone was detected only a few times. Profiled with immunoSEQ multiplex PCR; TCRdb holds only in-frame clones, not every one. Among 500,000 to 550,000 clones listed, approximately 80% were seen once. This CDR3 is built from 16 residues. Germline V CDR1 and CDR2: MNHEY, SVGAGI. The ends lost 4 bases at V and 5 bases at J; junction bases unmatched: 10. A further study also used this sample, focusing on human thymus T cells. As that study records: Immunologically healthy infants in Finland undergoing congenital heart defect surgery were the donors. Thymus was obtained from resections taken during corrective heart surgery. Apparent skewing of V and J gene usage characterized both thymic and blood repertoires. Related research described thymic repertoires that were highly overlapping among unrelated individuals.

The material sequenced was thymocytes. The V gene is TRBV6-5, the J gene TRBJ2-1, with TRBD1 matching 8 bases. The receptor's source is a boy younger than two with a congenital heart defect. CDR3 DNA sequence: TGTGCCAGCAGTTCCCGAACAGGGGGATACGACAATGAGCAGTTCTTC. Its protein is CASSSRTGGYDNEQFF.